The rows below give T cell receptor beta chains drawn from one sample of a study of identifying expanded T cells in peripheral blood. Some clones are missing from TCRdb's copy, which holds only in-frame ones; the method was immunoSEQ multiplex PCR. The sample carries 90,000 to 110,000 clones, about nine tenths recorded once. Sequencing used blood. Receptor source: a person between 18 and 75 years old in good health. The CDR3 runs from the conserved cysteine through the conserved F or W. The D gene is left open where the match is weak. Clone size is given for some rows only: seen once, a few or many times, or a class if the clone is expanded.

j_call v_call d_call clone_size cdr3_aa cdr3_nt
TRBJ2-2 TRBV28 - - CASSLRGYTGELFF TGTGCCAGCAGCCTTCGGGGGTACACCGGGGAGCTGTTTTTT
TRBJ1-2 TRBV7-2 TRBD1 - CASSYLPDRGYGYTF TGTGCCAGCAGCTACCTGCCAGACAGGGGATATGGCTACACCTTC
TRBJ2-7 TRBV6-5 - - CATRNSYEQYF TGTGCCACCCGGAATTCTTACGAGCAGTACTTC
TRBJ2-1 TRBV5-1 - - CASSLGNEQFF TGCGCCAGCAGCTTAGGGAATGAGCAGTTCTTC
TRBJ2-7 TRBV7-2 TRBD2 once CASSFLAGESYEQYF TGTGCCAGCAGCTTTTTAGCGGGGGAATCCTACGAGCAGTACTTC
TRBJ2-1 TRBV19 TRBD2 - CASSKYGAGGPSNEQFF TGTGCCAGTAGTAAGTACGGAGCGGGAGGGCCTTCCAATGAGCAGTTCTTC
TRBJ2-7 TRBV7-2 - - CASSALGAGEQYF TGTGCCAGCAGCGCTCTCGGGGCTGGGGAGCAGTACTTC
TRBJ2-7 TRBV18 - - CASSPPEPYEQYF TGTGCCAGCTCACCACCGGAACCCTACGAGCAGTACTTC
TRBJ1-4 TRBV19 - - CASRPQGIILAFEKLFF TGTGCCAGTAGGCCTCAGGGAATCATACTGGCCTTTGAAAAACTGTTTTTT
TRBJ2-1 TRBV7-9 - - CASSHGNEQFF TGTGCCAGCAGTCATGGTAATGAGCAGTTCTTC
TRBJ2-7 TRBV6-6 TRBD1 - CASSYMQGDYEQYF TGTGCCAGCAGTTACATGCAGGGGGACTACGAGCAGTACTTC
TRBJ1-4 TRBV7-9 - few CASSSGPFSATNEKLFF TGTGCCAGCAGCTCCGGACCTTTTTCAGCAACTAATGAAAAACTGTTTTTT
TRBJ1-4 TRBV4-2 TRBD1 - CASRGDRLLANEKLFF TGTGCCAGCAGGGGGGACAGGCTCCTGGCTAATGAAAAACTGTTTTTT
TRBJ1-2 TRBV4-3 TRBD1 - CASSQAARTGFSYGYTF TGCGCCAGCAGCCAAGCAGCTCGGACAGGGTTTAGCTATGGCTACACCTTC
TRBJ2-1 TRBV9 TRBD1 - CASSQRTGGVNNEQFF TGTGCCAGCAGCCAACGGACAGGGGGAGTAAACAATGAGCAGTTCTTC
TRBJ2-7 TRBV9 TRBD1 - CASSASASLQGAYEQYF TGTGCCAGCAGCGCCTCAGCTTCCTTACAGGGGGCCTACGAGCAGTACTTC
TRBJ1-3 TRBV7-8 TRBD1 - CASSLASAGGPVNSGNTIYF TGTGCCAGCAGCTTAGCTTCGGCAGGGGGCCCCGTCAACTCTGGAAACACCATATATTTT
TRBJ1-2 TRBV6-5 - - CASSYSRGDYGYTF TGTGCCAGCAGTTACTCGCGGGGCGACTATGGCTACACCTTC
TRBJ1-5 TRBV7-3 - - CASSLIGLGRPYSNQPQHF TGTGCCAGCAGCTTAATTGGTCTTGGCAGACCATATAGCAATCAGCCCCAGCATTTT
TRBJ2-1 TRBV10-2 - few CASTAGTTYNEQFF TGCGCCAGCACCGCCGGGACCACTTACAATGAGCAGTTCTTC
TRBJ1-1 TRBV6-5 TRBD1 - CASRGTTGAVTEAFF TGTGCCAGCAGAGGCACGACAGGGGCCGTCACTGAAGCTTTCTTT
TRBJ2-1 TRBV7-3 TRBD2 - CASSSSSGSDEQFF TGTGCCAGCAGCAGCTCTAGCGGGAGCGATGAGCAGTTCTTC
TRBJ2-3 TRBV28 - - CASSLAAAGSPDTQYF TGTGCCAGCAGTTTAGCGGCGGCGGGATCGCCAGATACGCAGTATTTT
TRBJ2-7 TRBV4-2 TRBD2 - CASSKTGGEGYYEQYF TGTGCCAGCAGCAAAACCGGGGGGGAGGGCTACTACGAGCAGTACTTC
TRBJ2-7 TRBV19 - once CASTDREVSYEQYF TGTGCCAGTACAGACAGGGAGGTTTCCTACGAGCAGTACTTC
TRBJ1-1 TRBV7-9 - - CASSLGTANTEAFF TGTGCCAGCAGCTTAGGGACGGCGAACACTGAAGCTTTCTTT
TRBJ1-6 TRBV6-6 - - CASSYEPGSPLHF TGTGCCAGCAGTTACGAACCAGGATCACCCCTCCACTTT
TRBJ2-7 TRBV27 TRBD1 - CASSLPRQGARYEQYF TGTGCCAGCAGTTTACCAAGACAGGGGGCGCGGTACGAGCAGTACTTC
TRBJ1-2 TRBV7-9 - - CASSLEEGSYYGYTF TGTGCCAGCAGCTTAGAGGAGGGGTCGTACTATGGCTACACCTTC
TRBJ2-5 TRBV7-2 - - CASSFLVYETQYF TGTGCCAGCAGCTTTCTGGTTTATGAGACCCAGTACTTC
TRBJ1-4 TRBV2 TRBD1 - CASSGQGATNEKLFF TGTGCCAGCAGTGGACAGGGGGCAACTAATGAAAAACTGTTTTTT
TRBJ1-1 TRBV18 - - CASSPQAGYRNTEAFF TGTGCCAGCTCACCCCAAGCCGGTTACAGGAACACTGAAGCTTTCTTT
TRBJ2-1 TRBV29-1 TRBD2 - CSVPRGGSYNEQFF TGCAGCGTTCCGCGGGGGGGCTCCTACAATGAGCAGTTCTTC
TRBJ2-2 TRBV5-1 - - CASSLDSLNTGELFF TGCGCCAGCAGCTTGGACAGCTTGAACACCGGGGAGCTGTTTTTT
TRBJ2-1 TRBV5-1 TRBD2 - CASKSIAGPYNEQFF TGCGCCAGTAAATCCATAGCGGGCCCTTACAATGAGCAGTTCTTC
TRBJ2-7 TRBV11-1 - - CASSLGQGTLEQYF TGTGCCAGCAGCTTAGGGCAGGGAACCCTCGAGCAGTACTTC
TRBJ1-2 TRBV29-1 - - CSVEGQTSNYGYTF TGCAGCGTGGAGGGTCAGACTTCTAACTATGGCTACACCTTC
TRBJ2-2 TRBV19 - - CATSAAGELFF TGTGCCACTTCGGCGGCCGGGGAGCTGTTTTTT
TRBJ2-1 TRBV4-2 - once CASSKSDEQFF TGTGCCAGCAGTAAATCCGATGAGCAGTTCTTC
TRBJ2-5 TRBV9 TRBD1 - CASSLAGGVETQYF TGTGCCAGCAGCCTGGCAGGGGGCGTCGAGACCCAGTACTTC
TRBJ1-5 TRBV29-1 - - CSVATSEVQPQHF TGCAGCGTTGCTACCTCGGAAGTTCAGCCCCAGCATTTT
TRBJ1-1 TRBV10-3 - - CAISEFEGANTEAFF TGTGCCATCAGTGAATTCGAAGGGGCGAACACTGAAGCTTTCTTT
TRBJ2-3 TRBV29-1 TRBD2 - CSLREGEPGDTQYF TGCAGCCTTCGGGAGGGGGAGCCGGGAGATACGCAGTATTTT
TRBJ2-1 TRBV9 TRBD2 - CASSVALAGKGYNEQFF TGTGCCAGCAGCGTAGCGCTAGCGGGGAAGGGTTACAATGAGCAGTTCTTC
TRBJ1-2 TRBV28 - few CASSLPRGLAYGYTF TGTGCCAGCAGTTTGCCCCGGGGACTTGCCTATGGCTACACCTTC
TRBJ1-2 TRBV9 TRBD1 - CASSVIDGTDYGYTF TGTGCCAGCAGCGTTATTGACGGGACAGACTATGGCTACACCTTC
TRBJ1-1 TRBV10-3 TRBD1 - CAISESGQVNTEAFF TGTGCCATCAGTGAGAGTGGACAGGTGAACACTGAAGCTTTCTTT
TRBJ2-5 TRBV30 - once CAWSGQVEETQYF TGTGCCTGGAGTGGACAGGTAGAAGAGACCCAGTACTTC
TRBJ1-5 TRBV7-2 TRBD1 - CASSTRDSAGNQPQHF TGTGCCAGCAGCACTCGGGACAGTGCGGGCAATCAGCCCCAGCATTTT
TRBJ1-2 TRBV4-3 - - CASSQEMLTRDRGGYTF TGCGCCAGCAGCCAAGAAATGCTCACGAGGGACCGCGGGGGCTACACCTTC
TRBJ1-2 TRBV30 - - CAWTGAANYGYTF TGTGCCTGGACAGGCGCAGCTAACTATGGCTACACCTTC
TRBJ2-5 TRBV2 - - CASSEERTGQETQYF TGTGCCAGCAGTGAGGAGAGGACGGGGCAAGAGACCCAGTACTTC
TRBJ2-1 TRBV29-1 - - CSAVADHNEQFF TGCAGCGCCGTAGCCGATCACAATGAGCAGTTCTTC
TRBJ2-5 TRBV5-1 TRBD2 once CASSLGSGQETQYF TGCGCCAGCAGCTTGGGTAGCGGGCAAGAGACCCAGTACTTC